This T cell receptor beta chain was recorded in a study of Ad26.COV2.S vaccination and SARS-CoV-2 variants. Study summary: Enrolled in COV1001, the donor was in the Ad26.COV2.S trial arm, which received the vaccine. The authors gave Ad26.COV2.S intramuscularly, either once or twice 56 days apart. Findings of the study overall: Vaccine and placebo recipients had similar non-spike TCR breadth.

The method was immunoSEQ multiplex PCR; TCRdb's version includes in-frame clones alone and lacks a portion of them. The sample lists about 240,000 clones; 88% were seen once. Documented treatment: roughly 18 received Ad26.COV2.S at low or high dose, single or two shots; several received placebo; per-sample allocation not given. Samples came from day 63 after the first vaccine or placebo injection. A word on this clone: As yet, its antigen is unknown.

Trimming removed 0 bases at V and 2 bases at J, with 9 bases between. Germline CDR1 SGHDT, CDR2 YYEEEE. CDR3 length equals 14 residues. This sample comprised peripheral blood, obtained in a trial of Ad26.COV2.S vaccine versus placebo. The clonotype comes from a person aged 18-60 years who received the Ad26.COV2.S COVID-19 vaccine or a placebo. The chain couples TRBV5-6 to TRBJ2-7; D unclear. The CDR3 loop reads CASSLVGTTYEQYF. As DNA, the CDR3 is TGTGCCAGCAGCTTGGTGGGCACCACCTACGAGCAGTACTTC.